This T cell receptor beta chain emerged from a study of blood T cells in healthy people across ages. A second PCR of about 6 to 12 cycles used a sample-barcoded 5' primer and a J-beta primer mix. Using its own MiXCR run on the 5' RACE reads, TCRdb lists one record per CDR3 protein. Of about 1,500,000 distinct CDR3 sequences listed, about 43% are singletons. Sequencing was done on a sample of blood. The sequence was collected from a woman in her late teens or twenties in good health.

CDR3 bases: TGTGCCAGCAGCTTAGTCCCCTCACTAGCGGGAACCCGGGAGCAAGAGACCCAGTACTTC. It specifies CASSLVPSLAGTREQETQYF. The V call is TRBV7-2, the J call TRBJ2-5, with 10 bases that match TRBD2. Looked up from germline, CDR1 is SGHTA and CDR2 is FQGNSA. V gave up 1 base and J gave up 2 bases; unmatched junction bases: 16. The CDR3 runs to 20 residues.